The TCR beta chain described here comes from a study of technical replicates of blood from a few donors. This clone has only one observation. Libraries were prepared by immunoSEQ multiplex PCR; TCRdb keeps only in-frame clonotypes and omits some of them. Altogether some 89,000 clones are present, approximately 94% being singletons, with the ten largest covering less than 0.4%. Germline V lookup: CDR1 PRHDT, CDR2 FYEKMQ (reference sequence). The V and J ends lost 3 bases and 0 bases respectively, with 6 bases between them. CDR3 length: 13 amino acids. This receptor was obtained from a human donor in good health. Sample: T cells isolated from PBMCs. The rearrangement links TRBV13 to TRBJ2-7, with a weak D call TRBD2 (5 bases). In nucleotides, the CDR3 is TGTGCCAGCAGCTTGGAGGTCTCCTACGAGCAGTACTTC. This codes for CASSLEVSYEQYF.